This is a list of T cell receptor beta chains from one sample in a study of T cell repertoires in cytomegalovirus infection. TCRdb re-analysed the reads in MiXCR, keeping a single row per CDR3 protein. The sample yields fewer than 300,000 distinct CDR3 sequences, roughly 26% seen once. Source material: PBMCs. All receptors derive from a human donor in good health (CMV status not recorded). Some clones in this sample may be carry-over from other donors' samples. Each CDR3 is given with its conserved first and last residue. A D gene is named only where the DNA matches it firmly. The size field is filled for only some rows; it gives once, few, many or a size class.

size: NA; V: TRBV29-1; J: TRBJ1-4; length: 14; D: NA; CDR3: CSAGPILTNEKLFF; DNA: TGCAGCGCTGGCCCTATTCTGACTAATGAAAAACTGTTTTTT
size: many; V: TRBV4-3; J: TRBJ1-1; length: 15; D: NA; CDR3: CASSQVSGPNTEAFF; DNA: TGCGCCAGCAGCCAAGTGTCCGGGCCGAACACTGAAGCTTTCTTT
size: NA; V: TRBV2; J: TRBJ1-2; length: 13; D: NA; CDR3: CASSEATQDGYTF; DNA: TGTGCCAGCAGTGAAGCAACGCAAGATGGCTACACCTTC
size: NA; V: TRBV19; J: TRBJ2-7; length: 13; D: TRBD2; CDR3: CATSPGRYYEQYF; DNA: TGTGCCACCTCACCCGGGAGGTACTACGAGCAGTACTTC
size: NA; V: TRBV5-4; J: TRBJ1-1; length: 15; D: NA; CDR3: CASSLEADLRTEAFF; DNA: TGTGCCAGCAGCTTGGAGGCAGACCTACGGACTGAAGCTTTCTTT
size: many; V: TRBV7-2; J: TRBJ2-6; length: 18; D: TRBD2; CDR3: CASSGGLAGVGGANVLTF; DNA: TGTGCCAGCAGCGGGGGACTAGCGGGAGTTGGTGGGGCCAACGTCCTGACTTTC
size: NA; V: TRBV2; J: TRBJ2-6; length: 16; D: NA; CDR3: CASSPLKRSGANVLTF; DNA: TGTGCCAGCAGTCCCCTAAAGAGATCTGGGGCCAACGTCCTGACTTTC
size: NA; V: TRBV2; J: TRBJ2-1; length: 15; D: NA; CDR3: CASRGGGEGGNEQFF; DNA: TGTGCCAGCAGAGGAGGCGGGGAAGGGGGGAATGAGCAGTTCTTC
size: few; V: TRBV6-2/TRBV6-3; J: TRBJ2-2; length: 15; D: NA; CDR3: CASSYSRLRSGELFF; DNA: TGTGCCAGCAGTTACTCGAGGCTAAGATCCGGGGAGCTGTTTTTT
size: few; V: TRBV20-1; J: TRBJ2-2; length: 13; D: NA; CDR3: CSASHRVTGELFF; DNA: TGCAGTGCGAGCCATAGGGTGACCGGGGAGCTGTTTTTT
size: NA; V: TRBV27; J: TRBJ1-2; length: 15; D: NA; CDR3: CASTRTTGPVYGYTF; DNA: TGTGCCAGCACTCGGACAACAGGTCCCGTCTATGGCTACACCTTC
size: few; V: TRBV28; J: TRBJ2-1; length: 19; D: TRBD2; CDR3: CASSPTSGGPTSSYNEQFF; DNA: TGTGCCAGCAGTCCAACTAGCGGGGGACCAACGAGCTCCTACAATGAGCAGTTCTTC
size: NA; V: TRBV5-1; J: TRBJ2-4; length: 14; D: NA; CDR3: CASSPGVVKNIQYF; DNA: TGCGCCAGCAGCCCGGGGGTAGTCAAAAACATTCAGTACTTC
size: few; V: TRBV12-3/TRBV12-4; J: TRBJ1-5; length: 14; D: NA; CDR3: CASSLGGWNQPQHF; DNA: TGTGCCAGCAGTTTAGGGGGTTGGAATCAGCCCCAGCATTTT
size: few; V: TRBV6-2/TRBV6-3; J: TRBJ2-1; length: 14; D: TRBD2; CDR3: CASSSGRENNEQFF; DNA: TGTGCCAGCAGCAGCGGGAGGGAAAACAATGAGCAGTTCTTC
size: few; V: TRBV10-2; J: TRBJ1-1; length: 12; D: NA; CDR3: CASRDPNTEAFF; DNA: TGCGCCAGCAGAGACCCGAACACTGAAGCTTTCTTT
size: NA; V: TRBV28; J: TRBJ1-4; length: 15; D: NA; CDR3: CASSLYGNRNEKLFF; DNA: TGTGCCAGCAGCCTCTACGGTAACCGAAATGAAAAACTGTTTTTT
size: NA; V: TRBV6-5; J: TRBJ1-5; length: 13; D: NA; CDR3: CASSVIRGQPQHF; DNA: TGTGCCAGCAGCGTAATCAGGGGTCAGCCCCAGCATTTT
size: many; V: TRBV28; J: TRBJ2-5; length: 10; D: NA; CDR3: CASGPLTQYF; DNA: TGTGCCAGCGGCCCATTGACCCAGTACTTC
size: many; V: TRBV7-2; J: TRBJ2-1; length: 16; D: NA; CDR3: CASSLAGSRSYNEQFF; DNA: TGTGCCAGCAGCTTAGCAGGGAGCCGCTCCTACAATGAGCAGTTCTTC
size: NA; V: TRBV7-9; J: TRBJ1-4; length: 13; D: NA; CDR3: CASSFGRGEKLFF; DNA: TGTGCCAGCAGCTTCGGACGAGGGGAAAAACTGTTTTTT